These 5 T cell receptor beta chains came from one sample sequenced in a study of CD8+CD57+ T cells in acquired aplastic anemia. It was patients with CD8+CD57+ cell expansion by flow cytometry who were chosen for sequencing. TCR beta VDJ combinations and CDR3 sequences were profiled from genomic DNA. TCRdb analysed the reads with MiXCR anew, one entry per CDR3 protein. Here the sample spans about 160,000 distinct CDR3 sequences, about 70% being singletons. The specimen was sorted CD4+, CD8+, or CD8+CD57+ T cells (not recorded which) from PBMCs. The receptors come from a human donor with aplastic anemia.

The chain is built from TRBV19 and TRBJ1-6; 7 bases map to TRBD1. V was clipped by 6 bases and J by 10 bases; unmatched bases: 12. CDR3 length: 15 residues. Germline V gene data show CDR1 as LNHDA and CDR2 as SQIVND (reference sequence). The CDR3 coding sequence is TGTGCCAGTAGGAATCAGGGGGTAGTAGGCTCACCCCTCCACTTT. It translates to CASRNQGVVGSPLHF.

A note on this clonotype: The junction departs from germline at one end; a sequencing error may be responsible. V is TRBV10-3 and J is TRBJ1-2; D perhaps matches TRBD1 (6 bases). The germline V gene encodes CDR1 ENHRY and CDR2 SYGVKD. This CDR3 has 13 residues. CDR3 in DNA: TGTGCTATCAGTGAGCAGGGGTACCGGGGCTACACCTTC. Protein: CAISEQGYRGYTF.

This chain uses TRBV27 with TRBJ1-6; no reliable D call. CDR1 MNHEY and CDR2 SMNVEV come from the germline V gene (reference sequence). Trimming took 3 bases from V and 5 from J, leaving 8 bases between them. CDR3 size: 14 residues. The CDR3 DNA is TGTGCCAGCAGTTTGGGGAGAAATAATTCACCCCTCCACTTT. It specifies CASSLGRNNSPLHF.

The chain joins TRBV10-3 to TRBJ2-5; 8 bases agree with TRBD1. The CDR3 is made up of 15 amino acids. J was trimmed by 5 bases and V by 0 bases; bases with no gene match: 5. CDR1 ENHRY and CDR2 SYGVKD come from the germline V gene. This CDR3 reads CAISESTDRAETQYF. As DNA, the CDR3 is TGTGCCATCAGTGAGTCTACGGACAGGGCGGAGACCCAGTACTTC.

The V and J genes are TRBV19 and TRBJ2-7; D gene unclear. Trimming cost V 1 base and J 3 bases, with 10 bases left between them. Germline V gives CDR1 LNHDA, CDR2 SQIVND (reference sequence). This CDR3 has 14 amino acids. The CDR3 DNA reads TGTGCCAGTAGTATAGGTGTTACGAACTACGAGCAGTACTTC. It yields the protein CASSIGVTNYEQYF.